Presented here are 30 T cell receptor beta chains from one specimen sequenced in a study of blood T cell repertoires in COVID-19. The assay was immunoSEQ multiplex PCR, and TCRdb's table has in-frame clones only and misses some. The sample carries a few hundred thousand clones, about 89% recorded once. Input material: peripheral blood. The receptors were sampled from a man aged 35 to 55 who had recovered from COVID-19.

The CDR3 loop reads CASRDSLVPPSGANVLTF. The CDR3 DNA reads TGTGCCAGCCGGGACAGCCTTGTTCCGCCCTCTGGGGCCAACGTCCTGACTTTC. J is TRBJ2-6 and V is TRBV2; TRBD1 aligns across 7 bases. The CDR3 has 18 residues. Trimming at V came to 8 bases and at J to 0 bases, leaving 13 bases not matched to a gene. Germline-derived CDR1 and CDR2 are SNHLY and FYNNEI.

The chain carries TRBV11-2 and TRBJ2-7; TRBD1 agrees at 10 bases. The CDR3 is made up of 15 amino acids. Unmatched junction bases numbered 6, after V lost 5 bases and J lost 2 bases. Germline-derived CDR1 and CDR2 are SGHAT and FQNNGV. The CDR3 bases are TGTGCCAGCAGCCGAGGGACAGGGGAAACCTACGAGCAGTACTTC. Translation: CASSRGTGETYEQYF. Drawing the rest from reference TRBV11-2 and TRBJ2-7, the complete variable domain is EAGVAQSPRYKIIEKRQSVAFWCNPISGHATLYWYQQILGQGPKLLIQFQNNGVVDDSQLPKDRFSAERLKGVDSTLKIQPAKLEDSAVYLCASSRGTGETYEQYFGPGTRLTVT.

The rearrangement links TRBV27 to TRBJ1-6, with 8 bases identical to TRBD1. The J segment lost 6 bases and the V segment lost 8 bases, leaving 15 bases of the junction unmatched. The CDR3 covers 17 residues. Germline V gives CDR1 MNHEY, CDR2 SMNVEV (reference sequence). The CDR3, as DNA: TGTGCCAGCGTCGACAGGGGCGATCTCCTGGGTAATTCACCCCTCCACTTT. Its translation: CASVDRGDLLGNSPLHF.

V gene TRBV10-3 combines with J gene TRBJ2-1, with TRBD2 matching 15 bases. This CDR3 is built from 16 residues. J lost 8 bases, V lost 6 bases, and 8 bases had no gene match. Germline lookup yields CDR1 ENHRY and CDR2 SYGVKD. The CDR3 spells CAISDWTSGGAYEQFF. In nucleotides, the CDR3 is TGTGCCATCAGCGATTGGACTAGCGGGGGGGCTTATGAGCAGTTCTTC.

This clone has a count of ten or more. The rearrangement uses TRBV18 and TRBJ2-2, with D possibly being TRBD2 (5 bases). Germline loops: CDR1 KGHSH, CDR2 LQKENI. The V end was cut by 3 bases, the J end by 0 bases, with 17 bases between. This CDR3 has 18 amino acids. CDR3 nucleotides: TGTGCCAGCTCACCCCGTCCGGACTTTTCGGCGAACACCGGGGAGCTGTTTTTT. Protein: CASSPRPDFSANTGELFF.

This chain uses TRBV2 with TRBJ2-2, with 9 bases aligning to TRBD2. The CDR3 length is 16 residues. V lost 3 bases to trimming and J lost 6 bases; unmatched junction nucleotides: 8. Germline lookup yields CDR1 SNHLY and CDR2 FYNNEI. DNA for the CDR3: TGTGCCAGCAGTGACGCCGCGGGGGGGAAAGCCGGGGAGCTGTTTTTT. It yields the protein CASSDAAGGKAGELFF. The full variable domain, in which reference TRBV2 and TRBJ2-2 provide the parts outside the CDR3, is EPEVTQTPSHQVTQMGQEVILRCVPISNHLYFYWYRQILGQKVEFLVSFYNNEISEKSEIFDDQFSVERPDGSNFTLKIRSTKLEDSAMYFCASSDAAGGKAGELFFGEGSRLTVL.

The chain employs TRBV7-6 and TRBJ2-7, with 13 bases lining up with TRBD2. This CDR3 comprises 18 residues. V trimming: 2 bases; J trimming: 0 bases; junction bases outside the gene matches: 7. The germline gives CDR1 SGHVS, CDR2 FNYEAQ. The chain's CDR3 is CASSLTLTSGRISYEQYF. The CDR3 nucleotides read TGTGCCAGCAGCTTAACTTTGACTAGCGGGAGGATCTCCTACGAGCAGTACTTC.

This clone showed up just once. The J gene is TRBJ2-2, the V gene TRBV9; no firm D call. With 0 bases removed from V and 3 bases from J, the gap between germline ends came to 15 bases. The CDR3 runs 17 residues. In germline, CDR1 is SGDLS, CDR2 YYNGEE. This chain's CDR3 is CASSVALLGRHTGELFF. The CDR3 nucleotides read TGTGCCAGCAGCGTAGCTCTTCTGGGCAGACACACCGGGGAGCTGTTTTTT. Using reference TRBV9 and TRBJ2-2 for the parts outside the CDR3, the full variable domain is DSGVTQTPKHLITATGQRVTLRCSPRSGDLSVYWYQQSLDQGLQFLIQYYNGEERAKGNILERFSAQQFPDLHSELNLSSLELGDSALYFCASSVALLGRHTGELFFGEGSRLTVL.

The sample holds a few counts of this clone. The chain is built from TRBV6-1 and TRBJ1-5; D is uncertain. Per germline, CDR1 MNHNS and CDR2 SASEGT. The CDR3 consists of 13 residues. V was cut by 2 bases and J by 6 bases, with 8 bases left in between. CDR3 bases: TGTGCCAGCAGTGAAAGTTTCGGTCAGCCCCAGCATTTT. This gives the protein CASSESFGQPQHF.

The CDR3 loop reads CASSPGLAYNEQFF. The DNA of the CDR3 is TGTGCCAGCAGCCCCGGACTAGCTTACAATGAGCAGTTCTTC. The genes are TRBV7-3 and TRBJ2-1, with TRBD2 identical over 8 bases. J lost 4 bases, V lost 5 bases, and 4 bases had no gene match. Germline CDR1 SGHTA, CDR2 FQGTGA. The CDR3 runs to 14 residues.

The chain links TRBV6-2 or TRBV6-3 to TRBJ2-5; 7 bases map to TRBD1. The J segment lost 5 bases and the V segment lost 6 bases, leaving 15 bases of the junction unmatched. Germline-derived CDR1 and CDR2 are MNHEY and SVGEGT. The CDR3 spans 16 residues. CDR3: CASSRIPQTGRETQYF. CDR3 DNA sequence: TGTGCCAGCAGCCGGATCCCGCAGACAGGGCGGGAGACCCAGTACTTC.

The rearrangement uses TRBV7-3 and TRBJ1-1, with 7 bases identical to TRBD1. Trimming at V came to 4 bases and at J to 3 bases, leaving 2 bases not matched to a gene. This CDR3 contains 13 residues. Germline V gives CDR1 SGHTA, CDR2 FQGTGA. CDR3 protein: CASSYDRDTEAFF. CDR3 DNA sequence: TGTGCCAGCAGCTACGACAGGGACACTGAAGCTTTCTTT.

DNA of the CDR3: TGTGCCAGCAGTGAATCCTGGAGTAACTATGGCTACACCTTC. Its translation: CASSESWSNYGYTF. The chain has TRBV6-1 and TRBJ1-2; D unresolved. The CDR3 extends over 14 amino acids. V lost 2 bases and J 1 base, leaving 8 bases between the germline ends. Germline assignment: CDR1 MNHNS and CDR2 SASEGT.

The chain carries TRBV29-1 and TRBJ1-1, with 7 nucleotides matching TRBD1. The CDR3 runs 15 residues. Germline V CDR1 and CDR2: SQVTM, ANQGSEA. Trimming took 6 bases from V and 0 from J; bases not matched to a gene: 10. CDR3 coding DNA: TGCAGCGTCGGAACAGGGGCGAGATTGAACACTGAAGCTTTCTTT. Translation gives CSVGTGARLNTEAFF.

This clone appeared a few times. The CDR3 here is CASSWGLARRSYNEQFF. CDR3 nucleotides: TGCGCCAGCAGCTGGGGACTAGCGAGAAGATCCTACAATGAGCAGTTCTTC. The chain has TRBV5-1 and TRBJ2-1, with TRBD2 identical over 10 bases. The germline CDR1 and CDR2 sequences are SGHRS and YFSETQ. The J segment lost 1 base and the V segment lost 3 bases, leaving 7 bases of the junction unmatched. CDR3 size: 17 residues.

This clone appeared once. The chain employs TRBV15 and TRBJ2-1; D is possibly TRBD2 (6 bases). CDR1 is LNHNV, CDR2 YYDKDF, per germline (reference sequence). Trimming took 6 bases from V and 9 from J, leaving 30 bases between them. The CDR3 loop spans 18 amino acids. The CDR3, as DNA: TGTGCCACCAGAGCAGAGATAGCAGGCCAGGGAGGTTGGGGTGAGCAGTTCTTC. It yields the protein CATRAEIAGQGGWGEQFF. Drawing the rest from reference TRBV15 and TRBJ2-1, the complete variable domain is DAMVIQNPRYQVTQFGKPVTLSCSQTLNHNVMYWYQQKSSQAPKLLFHYYDKDFNNEADTPDNFQSRRPNTSFCFLDIRSPGLGDTAMYLCATRAEIAGQGGWGEQFFGPGTRLTVL.

In nucleotides, the CDR3 is TGCGCCAGCAGGGGACTAGCGGGACATACAGATACGCAGTATTTT. It translates to CASRGLAGHTDTQYF. The chain recombines TRBV10-2 with TRBJ2-3; 13 bases align to TRBD2. In germline, CDR1 is WSHSY, CDR2 SAAADI. The CDR3 is made up of 15 amino acids. With 6 bases clipped from V and 3 bases from J, the junction kept 3 bases outside the gene matches.

J is TRBJ2-7 and V is TRBV5-1; possible D gene TRBD2, 5 bases. CDR1 is SGHRS, CDR2 YFSETQ, per germline. The germline V and J ends were trimmed by 1 base and 2 bases, with 7 bases remaining between them. CDR3 length: 13 residues. The CDR3 here is CASSLISAYEQYF. DNA for the CDR3: TGCGCCAGCAGCTTGATTAGCGCCTACGAGCAGTACTTC.

In this sample, this clone turned up once. The V call is TRBV19, the J call TRBJ1-2; D perhaps matches TRBD1 (5 bases). The germline V gene has CDR1 LNHDA and CDR2 SQIVND (reference sequence). The V and J ends lost 7 bases and 4 bases respectively, with 19 bases between them. The CDR3 loop spans 15 amino acids. The CDR3 sequence: CASTLTNGGSYGYTF. DNA of the CDR3: TGTGCCAGTACCCTAACGAATGGGGGGTCCTATGGCTACACCTTC.

V gene TRBV4-3 combines with J gene TRBJ2-2; 12 nucleotides line up with TRBD1. Unmatched junction bases numbered 1, after V lost 3 bases and J lost 2 bases. Germline assignment: CDR1 LGHNA and CDR2 YSLEER. The CDR3 is 16 residues long. The CDR3 reads CASSQGTGGNTGELFF. Written as DNA, the CDR3 is TGCGCCAGCAGCCAGGGGACAGGGGGCAACACCGGGGAGCTGTTTTTT.

The chain has TRBV7-8 and TRBJ2-2; 11 bases fit TRBD1. CDR1 SGHVS and CDR2 FQNEAQ come from the germline V gene. This CDR3 has 18 residues. With 4 bases clipped from V and 6 bases from J, the junction kept 13 bases outside the gene matches. The CDR3 nucleotides read TGTGCCAGCAGCTCCTACTGGGGACAGGGGGTTATTCCCGGGGAGCTGTTTTTT. Residues: CASSSYWGQGVIPGELFF.

This clone was observed once. The chain couples TRBV10-3 to TRBJ2-5, with 7 bases identical to TRBD2. This CDR3 region has 13 residues. J lost 5 bases, V lost 6 bases, and 6 bases had no gene match. Germline V CDR1 and CDR2: ENHRY, SYGVKD. The chain's CDR3 is CAIRKRDGETQYF. The CDR3 DNA sequence: TGTGCCATCAGAAAGCGGGATGGGGAGACCCAGTACTTC.

The chain combines TRBV27 with TRBJ1-6, with D maybe TRBD1 (6 bases). Germline CDR1 and CDR2: MNHEY and SMNVEV (reference sequence). Trimming pared 6 bases from V and 10 bases from J, leaving 16 bases between. CDR3 length: 14 amino acids. CDR3 sequence: CASSRTGLGSPLHF. The DNA of the CDR3 is TGTGCCAGCAGCCGAACAGGGTTAGGGTCACCCCTCCACTTT.

This chain links TRBV20-1 with TRBJ2-4, with D uncertain. Trimming stripped 3 bases from V and 7 bases from J, with 7 bases between. This CDR3 spans 11 amino acids. Germline CDR1 DFQATT, CDR2 SNEGSKA (reference sequence). The CDR3 loop reads CSARPGNIQYF. The CDR3 DNA reads TGCAGTGCTAGGCCGGGTAACATTCAGTACTTC.

This rearrangement joins TRBV10-3 to TRBJ2-7; 7 positions match TRBD1. CDR1 and CDR2 (germline): ENHRY, SYGVKD. J was trimmed by 4 bases and V by 6 bases; bases with no gene match: 15. This CDR3 is 16 amino acids long. Here the CDR3 reads CAIRGGVRGLTYEQYF. The CDR3 DNA reads TGTGCCATCAGAGGTGGGGTTAGGGGGCTAACTTACGAGCAGTACTTC.

This clone was detected a few times. The J gene is TRBJ1-2, the V gene TRBV19, with 7 bases matching TRBD1. Looked up from germline, CDR1 is LNHDA and CDR2 is SQIVND (reference sequence). The length of the CDR3 is 14 residues. V shed 3 bases and J 10 bases; nucleotides not matched to a gene: 11. The CDR3 DNA reads as TGTGCCAGTAGTATTGGTACCGGGACAGCCGCCTACACCTTC. This sequence encodes CASSIGTGTAAYTF.

The chain combines TRBV15 with TRBJ1-2, with D perhaps TRBD1 (6 bases). There are 16 residues in the CDR3. The V and J ends lost 1 base and 4 bases respectively, with 16 bases between them. Germline values: CDR1 LNHNV, CDR2 YYDKDF (reference sequence). DNA for the CDR3: TGTGCCACCAGCAGAGTGCGAAAGGGGGTCGGCTATGGCTACACCTTC. The encoded protein is CATSRVRKGVGYGYTF.

The chain joins TRBV19 to TRBJ2-2; 9 bases map to TRBD1. Germline V gene data show CDR1 as LNHDA and CDR2 as SQIVND (reference sequence). This CDR3 is 17 amino acids long. V gave up 5 bases and J gave up 3 bases; unmatched junction bases: 10. CDR3 loop: CASSPRDREWDTGELFF. The CDR3 DNA follows: TGTGCCAGTAGTCCCCGGGACAGGGAATGGGACACCGGGGAGCTGTTTTTT.

The genes are TRBV6-6 and TRBJ1-2, with 10 bases fitting TRBD1. V shed 5 bases and J 3 bases; nucleotides not matched to a gene: 3. In germline, CDR1 is MNHNY, CDR2 SVGAGI (reference sequence). This CDR3 contains 14 residues. CDR3 bases: TGTGCCAGCAGTATCGACAGGGGGCACTATGGCTACACCTTC. Translated, it gives CASSIDRGHYGYTF.

This chain uses TRBV6-2 or TRBV6-3 with TRBJ1-2, with TRBD1 as a possible D gene (5 bases). The germline gives CDR1 MNHEY, CDR2 SVGEGT. The CDR3 has 13 amino acids. With 5 bases removed from V and 5 bases from J, the gap between germline ends came to 12 bases. The CDR3 DNA sequence: TGTGCCAGCAGTGTTATTGCAGGGTATGGCTACACCTTC. The encoded protein is CASSVIAGYGYTF.